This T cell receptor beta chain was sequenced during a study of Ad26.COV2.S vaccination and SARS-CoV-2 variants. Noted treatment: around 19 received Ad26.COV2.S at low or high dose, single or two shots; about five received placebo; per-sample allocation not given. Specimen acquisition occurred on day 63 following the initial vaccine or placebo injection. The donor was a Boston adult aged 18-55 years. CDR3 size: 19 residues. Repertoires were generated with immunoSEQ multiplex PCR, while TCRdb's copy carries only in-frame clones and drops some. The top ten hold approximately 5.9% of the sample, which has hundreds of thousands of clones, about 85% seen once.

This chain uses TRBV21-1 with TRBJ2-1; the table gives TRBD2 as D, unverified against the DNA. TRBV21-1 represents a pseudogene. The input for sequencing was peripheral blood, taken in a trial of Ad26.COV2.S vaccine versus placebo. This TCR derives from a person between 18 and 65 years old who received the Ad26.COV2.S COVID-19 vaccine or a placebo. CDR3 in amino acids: CASSKGRLLSWKAYNEQFF. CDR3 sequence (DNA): TGTGCCAGCAGCAAAGGGAGACTATTATCATGGAAGGCCTACAATGAGCAGTTCTTC.